This T cell receptor beta chain came from a study of lymphopenia after photon versus proton radiotherapy. Study-wide results and limits: Authors raise, but do not show, better survival with proton therapy. Larger post-nadir TCR diversity loss correlated inversely with survival in deceased patients.

The method was immunoSEQ multiplex PCR; TCRdb's version includes in-frame clones alone and lacks a portion of them. The sample yields around 50,000 clones, about 81% seen once. Germline CDR1 is MNHNS and CDR2 is SASEGT. The V end was cut by 6 bases, the J end by 7 bases, with 15 bases between. CDR3 length: 14 amino acids. A remark on this clone: Its antigen is currently unknown.

The chain combines TRBV6-1 with TRBJ1-4, with D perhaps matching TRBD1 (6 bases). The sequenced sample was peripheral blood, obtained from a patient treated with proton-based radiotherapy. The receptor comes from a man aged 60 to 75 with pancreatic cancer. The DNA for the CDR3 is TGTGCCAGCAGGAACAGGGCAGACGGTGAAAAACTGTTTTTT. Translation gives CASRNRADGEKLFF.